This T cell receptor (beta chain) was sequenced during a study of blood T cells in healthy people across ages. Points from the study as a whole: Age brought a roughly linear fall in TCR beta diversity measured per million T cells.

For this clonotype: Its antigen is not known.

A J-beta primer mix and a sample-barcoded 5' primer were used in a second PCR of roughly 6 to 11 cycles. One entry per CDR3 protein results from TCRdb running MiXCR on the 5' RACE reads. The sample has around 700,000 distinct CDR3 sequences, around 25% seen once; the top ten hold more than 7.5%. The sample was also linked to a second study, of T cells of mothers and their children. Per that study: Over five children, together with their three healthy Caucasian mothers, made up the donors. For cDNA synthesis, the complete extracted RNA was used (roughly 1.5 ug per 15 ul).

The source is a boy aged 5-17 years in good health. Sequencing used blood.

The CDR3 loop is CSAIERRGIAEAFF. CDR3 DNA: TGCAGTGCTATTGAGCGTAGGGGGATCGCTGAAGCTTTCTTT. The chain recombines TRBV20-1 with TRBJ1-1; D may be TRBD1 (6 bases). CDR1 is DFQATT, CDR2 SNEGSKA, per germline (reference sequence). There are 14 residues in the CDR3. Trimming removed 4 bases at V and 6 bases at J, with 18 bases between.